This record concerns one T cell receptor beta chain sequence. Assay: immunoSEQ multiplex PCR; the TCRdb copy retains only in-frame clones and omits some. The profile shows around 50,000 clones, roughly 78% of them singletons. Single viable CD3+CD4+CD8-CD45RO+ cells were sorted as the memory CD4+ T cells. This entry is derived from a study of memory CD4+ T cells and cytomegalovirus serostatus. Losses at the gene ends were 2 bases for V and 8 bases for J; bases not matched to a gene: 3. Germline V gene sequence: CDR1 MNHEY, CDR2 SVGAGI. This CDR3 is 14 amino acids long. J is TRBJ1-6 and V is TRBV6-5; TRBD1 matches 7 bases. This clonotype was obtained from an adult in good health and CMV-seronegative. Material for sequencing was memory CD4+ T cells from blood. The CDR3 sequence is CASSYRGTDSPLHF. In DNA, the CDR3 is TGTGCCAGCAGTTACAGAGGGACAGATTCACCCCTCCACTTT.